The table lists the clone carrying this TCR beta chain with a count of one. Per the germline V gene, CDR1 is LGHDT and CDR2 is YNNKEL (reference sequence). The CDR3 runs to 14 residues. Trimming removed 4 bases at V and 7 bases at J, with 16 bases between. This entry comes from a study of blood T cell repertoires in COVID-19. Study-level background: Samples representing acute and convalescent COVID-19 were sourced from the United States, Italy and Spain. T cells, B-cell-depleted T cells, or PBMCs provided the cDNA or gDNA that served as material.

Original methodology: Reference gene primer amplification gave estimated nucleated cell counts. Sequencing used immunoSEQ multiplex PCR; TCRdb keeps in-frame clones, though not all of them. V, J and clone size reflect that table, while D and trimming were determined from the DNA. The sample has 200,000 to 300,000 clones; 70% to 90% are singletons. The sample comprised peripheral blood. This rearrangement joins TRBV3-1 (or the pseudogene TRBV3-2) to TRBJ1-2; D is ambiguous. This receptor was identified in a man between 18 and 35 years old with active or convalescent COVID-19. As DNA, the CDR3 is TGTGCCAGCAGCCCAAGCGAGGGCCGGTTTGGCTACACCTTC. Translation: CASSPSEGRFGYTF.